This TCR beta chain was profiled in a study of blood T cell repertoires in COVID-19. For the study at large: Samples came from the United States, Italy and Spain, spanning acute and convalescent COVID-19. T cells, B-cell-depleted T cells, or PBMCs provided the cDNA or gDNA that served as material.

Seattle patient enrollment occurred during active infection, with longitudinal follow-up thereafter. Germline lookup yields CDR1 SSHAT and CDR2 FNYEAQ (reference sequence). The CDR3 spans 16 residues. Under the authors' procedure: Estimates of nucleated cell counts were drawn from the amplification of reference gene primers. Assay used: immunoSEQ multiplex PCR; TCRdb lists only in-frame clones, some missing. V and J calls and clone size are as listed in that table; D and trimming were resolved from the DNA. The sample has 440,000 or so clones; 70% to 90% are singletons. A remark on this clone: The germline gene is not matched at one end of the junction; a read error may be the cause.

The sequenced material came from peripheral blood. This chain joins TRBV7-7 and TRBJ1-3, with 8 bases identical to TRBD1. This TCR was recovered from a woman between 35 and 50 years old with COVID-19, enrolled during active disease. CDR3 sequence: CASSPGQGALAGTIYF. The CDR3 nucleotides read TGTGCTAGCAGCCCAGGACAGGGAGCCCTTGCAGGCACCATATATTTT.